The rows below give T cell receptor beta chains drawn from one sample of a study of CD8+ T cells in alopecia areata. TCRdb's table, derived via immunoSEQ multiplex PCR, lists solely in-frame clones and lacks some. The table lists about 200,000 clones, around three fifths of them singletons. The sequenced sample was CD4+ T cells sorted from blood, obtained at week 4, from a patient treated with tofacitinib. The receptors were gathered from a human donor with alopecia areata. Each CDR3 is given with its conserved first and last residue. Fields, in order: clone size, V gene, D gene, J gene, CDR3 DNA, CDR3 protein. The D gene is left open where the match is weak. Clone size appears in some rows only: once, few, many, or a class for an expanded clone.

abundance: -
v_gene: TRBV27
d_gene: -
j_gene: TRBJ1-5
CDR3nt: TGTGCCAGCAGTCCCACGGGACAGCCCCAGCATTTT
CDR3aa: CASSPTGQPQHF

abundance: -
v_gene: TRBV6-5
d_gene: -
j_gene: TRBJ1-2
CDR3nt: TGTGCCAGCAGCCAGTCGTGGAGAGGGAACTATGGCTACACCTTC
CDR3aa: CASSQSWRGNYGYTF

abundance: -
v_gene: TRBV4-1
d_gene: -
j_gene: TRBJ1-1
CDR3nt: TGCGCCAGCAGACCGCTCCTGGGGGGCACTGAAGCTTTCTTT
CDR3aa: CASRPLLGGTEAFF

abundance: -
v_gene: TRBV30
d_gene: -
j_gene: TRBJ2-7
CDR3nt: TGTGGGGCAGGCCGCTCCTACGAGCAGTACTTC
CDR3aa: CGAGRSYEQYF

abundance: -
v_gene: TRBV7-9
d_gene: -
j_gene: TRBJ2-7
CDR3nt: TGTGCCAGCAGCTTTTATGGAACCTACGAGCAGTACTTC
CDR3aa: CASSFYGTYEQYF

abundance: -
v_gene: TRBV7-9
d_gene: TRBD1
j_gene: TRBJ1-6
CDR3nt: TGTGCCAACAGCTTAGCGCCGGGACAGGCTCATTCACCCCTCCACTTT
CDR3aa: CANSLAPGQAHSPLHF

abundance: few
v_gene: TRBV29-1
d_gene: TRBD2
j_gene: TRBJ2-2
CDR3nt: TGCAGCGTTGGACTAGCGGGTCCCGGGGAGCTGTTTTTT
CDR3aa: CSVGLAGPGELFF

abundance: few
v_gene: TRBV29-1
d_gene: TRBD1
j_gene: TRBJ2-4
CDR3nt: TGCAGCGTGCCGGGACAGGGAAGGGACTTC
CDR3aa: CSVPGQGRDF

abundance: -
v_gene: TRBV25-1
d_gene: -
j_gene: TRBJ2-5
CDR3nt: TGTGCCAGCTTGGGGGAAGAGACCCAGTACTTC
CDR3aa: CASLGEETQYF

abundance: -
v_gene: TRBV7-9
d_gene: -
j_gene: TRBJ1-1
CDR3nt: TGTGCCAGCAGAAGGGGGGCGTACACTGAAGCTTTCTTT
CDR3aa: CASRRGAYTEAFF

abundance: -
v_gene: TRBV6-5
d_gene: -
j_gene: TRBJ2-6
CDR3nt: TGTGCCAGCAGTTACTCGTGGAAAACTGGGGCCAACGTCCTGACTTTC
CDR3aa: CASSYSWKTGANVLTF

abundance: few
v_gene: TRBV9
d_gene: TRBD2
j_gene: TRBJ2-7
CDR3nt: TGTGCCAGCAGCGTAGAGGCTAGCGGGGGGTTCGAGCAGTACTTC
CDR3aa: CASSVEASGGFEQYF

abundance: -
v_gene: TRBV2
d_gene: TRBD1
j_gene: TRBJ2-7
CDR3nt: TGTGCCTTTATACGGGGACAGGGATATGGCGAGCAGTACTTC
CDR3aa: CAFIRGQGYGEQYF

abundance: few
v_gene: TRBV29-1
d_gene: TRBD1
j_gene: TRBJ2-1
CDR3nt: TGCAGCGGGGACAGGGGGCGCAATGAGCAGTTCTTC
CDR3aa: CSGDRGRNEQFF

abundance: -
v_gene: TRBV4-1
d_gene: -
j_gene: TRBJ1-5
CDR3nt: TGCGCCAGCAGCCAGTTGCCGGGGCCCCAGCATTTT
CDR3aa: CASSQLPGPQHF

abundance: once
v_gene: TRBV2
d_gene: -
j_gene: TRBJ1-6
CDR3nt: TGTGCCAGCACCGGGTCCCAGGGGTATTCACCCCTCCACTTT
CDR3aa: CASTGSQGYSPLHF

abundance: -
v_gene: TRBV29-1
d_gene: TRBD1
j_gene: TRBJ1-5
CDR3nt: TGCAGCGTTGGAGGGACAGGGGGCGATCAGCCCCAGCATTTT
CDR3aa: CSVGGTGGDQPQHF

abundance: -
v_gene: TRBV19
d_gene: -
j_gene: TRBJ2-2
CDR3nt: TGTGCCAGTAGTCCCGCCGGGAGGGAGCTGTTTTTT
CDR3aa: CASSPAGRELFF

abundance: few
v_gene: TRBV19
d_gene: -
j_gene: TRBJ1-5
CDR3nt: TGTGCCAGTAACGCGCCAGGTGTCAATCAGCCCCAGCATTTT
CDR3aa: CASNAPGVNQPQHF